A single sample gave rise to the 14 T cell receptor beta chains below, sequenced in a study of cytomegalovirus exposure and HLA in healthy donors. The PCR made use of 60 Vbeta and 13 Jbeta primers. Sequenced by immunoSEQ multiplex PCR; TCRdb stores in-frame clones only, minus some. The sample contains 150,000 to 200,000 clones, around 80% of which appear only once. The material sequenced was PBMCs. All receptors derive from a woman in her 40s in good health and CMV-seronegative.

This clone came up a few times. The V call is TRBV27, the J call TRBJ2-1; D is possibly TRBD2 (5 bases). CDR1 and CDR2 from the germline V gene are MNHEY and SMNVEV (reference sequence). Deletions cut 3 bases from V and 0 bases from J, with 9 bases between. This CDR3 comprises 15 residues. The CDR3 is CASSLDRGSYNEQFF. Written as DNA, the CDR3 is TGTGCCAGCAGTTTGGATCGGGGCTCCTACAATGAGCAGTTCTTC.

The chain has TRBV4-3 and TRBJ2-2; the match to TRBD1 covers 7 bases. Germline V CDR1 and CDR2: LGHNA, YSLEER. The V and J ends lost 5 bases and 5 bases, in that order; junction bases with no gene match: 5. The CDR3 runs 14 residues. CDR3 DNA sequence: TGCGCCAGCAGCACAGGGACAGAAACCGGGGAGCTGTTTTTT. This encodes CASSTGTETGELFF.

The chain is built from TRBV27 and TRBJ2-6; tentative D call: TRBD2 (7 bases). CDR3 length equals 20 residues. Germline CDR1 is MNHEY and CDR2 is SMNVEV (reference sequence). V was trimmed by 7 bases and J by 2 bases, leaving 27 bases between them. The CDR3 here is CASTTSRVGGQGAGANVLTF. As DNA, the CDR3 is TGTGCCAGCACCACTTCGAGGGTGGGGGGGCAAGGGGCTGGGGCCAACGTCCTGACTTTC. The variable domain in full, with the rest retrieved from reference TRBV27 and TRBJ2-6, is EAQVTQNPRYLITVTGKKLTVTCSQNMNHEYMSWYRQDPGLGLRQIYYSMNVEVTDKGDVPEGYKVSRKEKRNFPLILESPSPNQTSLYFCASTTSRVGGQGAGANVLTFGAGSRLTVL.

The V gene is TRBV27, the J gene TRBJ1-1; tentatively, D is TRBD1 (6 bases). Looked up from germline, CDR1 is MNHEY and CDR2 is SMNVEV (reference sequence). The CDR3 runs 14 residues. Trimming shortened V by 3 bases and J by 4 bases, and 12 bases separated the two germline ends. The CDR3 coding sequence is TGTGCCAGCAGTTTCCAGGGGTACGGCACTGAAGCTTTCTTT. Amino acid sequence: CASSFQGYGTEAFF.

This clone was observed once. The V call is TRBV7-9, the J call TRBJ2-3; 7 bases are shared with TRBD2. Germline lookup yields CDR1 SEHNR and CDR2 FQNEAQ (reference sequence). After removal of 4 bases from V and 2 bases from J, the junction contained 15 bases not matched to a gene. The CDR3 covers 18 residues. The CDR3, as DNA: TGTGCCAGCAGCTCTACCCTCTTAATCGGGAGGTCCACAGATACGCAGTATTTT. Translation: CASSSTLLIGRSTDTQYF.

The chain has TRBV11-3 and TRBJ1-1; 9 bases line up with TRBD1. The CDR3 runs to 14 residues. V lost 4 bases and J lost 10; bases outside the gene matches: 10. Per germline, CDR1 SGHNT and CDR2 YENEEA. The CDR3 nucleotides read TGTGCCAGCAGCTCGGGACAGGGACTAGCGGTAGCTTTCTTT. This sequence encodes CASSSGQGLAVAFF.

The CDR3 DNA reads TGTGCCAGTAGCGAATGGGAGGGTGGCAATCAGCCCCAGCATTTT. Translated: CASSEWEGGNQPQHF. V gene TRBV19 combines with J gene TRBJ1-5; D unresolved. The V end was cut by 6 bases, the J end by 2 bases, with 14 bases between. CDR3 length: 15 residues. CDR1 LNHDA and CDR2 SQIVND come from the germline V gene (reference sequence).

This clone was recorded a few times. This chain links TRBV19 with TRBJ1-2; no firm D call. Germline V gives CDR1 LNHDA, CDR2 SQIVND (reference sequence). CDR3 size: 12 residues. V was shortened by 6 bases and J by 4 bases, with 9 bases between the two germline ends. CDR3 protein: CASREGLYGYTF. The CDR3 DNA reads TGTGCCAGTAGGGAGGGCCTCTATGGCTACACCTTC.

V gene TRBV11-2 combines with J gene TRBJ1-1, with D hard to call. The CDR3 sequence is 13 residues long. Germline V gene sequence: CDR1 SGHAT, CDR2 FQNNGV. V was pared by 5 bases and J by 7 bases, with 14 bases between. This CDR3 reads CASSPSRSSEAFF. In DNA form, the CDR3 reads TGTGCCAGCAGCCCCAGCCGGAGTAGTGAAGCTTTCTTT.

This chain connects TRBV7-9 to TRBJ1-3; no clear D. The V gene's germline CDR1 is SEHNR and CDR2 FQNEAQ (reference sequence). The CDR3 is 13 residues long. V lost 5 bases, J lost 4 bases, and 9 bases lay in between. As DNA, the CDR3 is TGTGCCAGCAGCCCCTCCGGGGGAAACACCATATATTTT. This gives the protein CASSPSGGNTIYF.

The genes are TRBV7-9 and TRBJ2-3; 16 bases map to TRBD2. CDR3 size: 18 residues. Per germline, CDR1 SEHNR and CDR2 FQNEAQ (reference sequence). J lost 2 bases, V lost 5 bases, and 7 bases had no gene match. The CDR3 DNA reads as TGTGCCAGCAGCCTGGGACTAGCGGGAGGGGAAGTCACAGATACGCAGTATTTT. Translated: CASSLGLAGGEVTDTQYF.

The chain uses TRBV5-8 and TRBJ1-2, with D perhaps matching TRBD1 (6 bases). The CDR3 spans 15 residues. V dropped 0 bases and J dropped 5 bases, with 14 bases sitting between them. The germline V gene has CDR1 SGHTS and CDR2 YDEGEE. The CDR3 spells CASSLGGTRGYGYTF. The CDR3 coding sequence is TGTGCCAGCAGCTTGGGAGGGACAAGGGGATATGGCTACACCTTC.

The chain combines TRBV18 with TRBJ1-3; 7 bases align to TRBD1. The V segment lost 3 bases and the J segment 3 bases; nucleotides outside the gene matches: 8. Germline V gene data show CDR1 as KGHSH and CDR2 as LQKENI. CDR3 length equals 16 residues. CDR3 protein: CASSPSRDRNGNTIYF. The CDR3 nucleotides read TGTGCCAGCTCACCGTCCCGGGACAGAAATGGAAACACCATATATTTT.

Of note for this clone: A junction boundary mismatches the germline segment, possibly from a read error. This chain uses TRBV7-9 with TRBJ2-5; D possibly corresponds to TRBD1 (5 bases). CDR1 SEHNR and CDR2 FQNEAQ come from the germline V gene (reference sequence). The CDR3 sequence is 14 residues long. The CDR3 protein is CASGFRTDKETQYF. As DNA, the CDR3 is TGTGCCAGCGGCTTTCGGACGGACAAAGAGACCCAGTACTTC.